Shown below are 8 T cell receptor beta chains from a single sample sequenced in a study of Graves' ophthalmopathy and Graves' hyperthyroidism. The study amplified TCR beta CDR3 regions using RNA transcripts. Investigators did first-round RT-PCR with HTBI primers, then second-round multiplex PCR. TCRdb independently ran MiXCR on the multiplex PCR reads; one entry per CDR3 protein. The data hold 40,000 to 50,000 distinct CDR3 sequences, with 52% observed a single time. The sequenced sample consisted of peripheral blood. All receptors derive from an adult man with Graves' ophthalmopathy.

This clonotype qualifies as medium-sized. The CDR3 region is CSASGEETQYF. The CDR3 DNA sequence: TGCAGTGCGTCGGGGGAAGAGACCCAGTACTTC. The chain recombines TRBV20-1 with TRBJ2-5, with TRBD2 as a possible D gene (6 bases). V lost 6 bases, J lost 3 bases, and 8 bases lay in between. Germline CDR1 is DFQATT and CDR2 is SNEGSKA (reference sequence). The CDR3 sequence is 11 residues long.

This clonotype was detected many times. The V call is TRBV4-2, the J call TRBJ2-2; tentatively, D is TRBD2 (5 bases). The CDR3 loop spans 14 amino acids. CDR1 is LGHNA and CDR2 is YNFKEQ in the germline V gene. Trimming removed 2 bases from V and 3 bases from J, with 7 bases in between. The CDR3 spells CASSQKLDTGELFF. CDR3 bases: TGTGCCAGCAGCCAAAAACTAGACACCGGGGAGCTGTTTTTT.

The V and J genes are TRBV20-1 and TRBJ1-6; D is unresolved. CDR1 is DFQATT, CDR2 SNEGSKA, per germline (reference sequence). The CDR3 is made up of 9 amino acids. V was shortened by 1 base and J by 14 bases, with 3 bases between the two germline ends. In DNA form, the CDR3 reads TGCAGTGCTAGAGGGACCCTCCACTTT. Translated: CSARGTLHF.

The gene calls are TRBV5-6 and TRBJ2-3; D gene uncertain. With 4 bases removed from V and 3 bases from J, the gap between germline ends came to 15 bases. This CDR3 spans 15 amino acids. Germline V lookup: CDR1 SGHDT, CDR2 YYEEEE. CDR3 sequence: CASSPPGLLTDTQYF. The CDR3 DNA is TGTGCCAGCAGCCCCCCCGGGTTGTTAACAGATACGCAGTATTTT.

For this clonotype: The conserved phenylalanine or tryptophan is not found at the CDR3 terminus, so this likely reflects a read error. The CDR3 spells CASLGLVMEPQHC. The CDR3 DNA sequence: TGCGCCAGCTTGGGATTGGTTATGGAGCCCCAGCATTGT. The chain carries TRBV18 and TRBJ1-5; D call uncertain. Germline-derived CDR1 and CDR2 are KGHSH and LQKENI. The CDR3 is made up of 13 amino acids.

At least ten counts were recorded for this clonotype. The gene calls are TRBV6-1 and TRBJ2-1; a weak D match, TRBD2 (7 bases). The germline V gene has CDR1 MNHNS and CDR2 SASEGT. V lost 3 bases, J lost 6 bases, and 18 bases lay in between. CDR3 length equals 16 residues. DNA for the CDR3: TGTGCCAGCAGTGAGGTTTTTGGGGGGGCTGGCAATGAGCAGTTCTTC. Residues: CASSEVFGGAGNEQFF.

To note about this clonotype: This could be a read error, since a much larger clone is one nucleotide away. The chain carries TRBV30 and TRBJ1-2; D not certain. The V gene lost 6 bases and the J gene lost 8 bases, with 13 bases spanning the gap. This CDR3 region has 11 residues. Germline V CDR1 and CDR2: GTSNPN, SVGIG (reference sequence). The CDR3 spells CACRRSGGYTF. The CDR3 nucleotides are TGTGCCTGTAGGCGGTCAGGAGGCTACACCTTC.

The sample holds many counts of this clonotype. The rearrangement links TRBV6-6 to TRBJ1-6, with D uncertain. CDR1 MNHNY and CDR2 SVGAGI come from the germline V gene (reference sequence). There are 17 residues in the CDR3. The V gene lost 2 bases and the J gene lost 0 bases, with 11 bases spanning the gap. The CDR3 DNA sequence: TGTGCCAGCAGTTACGAGCGTGGAAGCTCCTATAATTCACCCCTCCACTTT. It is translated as CASSYERGSSYNSPLHF.